This T cell receptor beta chain was documented in a study of T cell repertoires in cytomegalovirus infection (dated by TCRdb to about 2019). Turning to the overall study: The HLA type of each donor mattered for the analysis, because public TCR beta signatures pointed to carriage of CMV infection along with the matching HLA type.

Sequencing took place on an Illumina HiSeq 1500. The public reads were reanalyzed by TCRdb: fastp trimming at Q25, MiXCR alignment, in-frame beta chains only. Merged by CDR3 protein, the rows form single entries marked with the most common genes and DNA. The sample yields approximately 140,000 distinct CDR3 sequences; roughly 8.2% were counted once. The top ten clonotypes cover about a tenth of the sample. The paper's findings and limits, for the study overall: In the ex vivo response, HLA-C-restricted CMV-specific TCR beta clonotypes were dominant, and in two of eight donors the single most frequent clonotype came from this HLA-C-restricted group. In both this cohort and an independent roughly 330-donor cohort, the cumulative frequency of public TCR beta family members distinguished carriers of CMV infection plus the relevant HLA type.

On this clonotype: Its antigen has not been determined. Per-base quality was not reported, and no clone a single base away is much larger than it.

The material sequenced was PBMCs. This TCR was recovered from a human donor in good health (CMV status not recorded). Some clones in this sample may be carry-over from other donors' samples.

The nucleotide sequence is given as TGTGCCAGTAGTGCGCTCGGGCATGAGCAGTTCTTC. It encodes CASSALGHEQFF. Recombination joined TRBV19 with TRBJ2-1, with the D gene not confidently named. Relative to germline, V is 5 bases shorter and J is 8 bases shorter, with 10 bases between their ends. Based on the germline V gene (reference sequence), the CDR1 and CDR2 sequences are LNHDA and SQIVND. The CDR3 has 12 amino acids, counting the end cysteine and phenylalanine. Only CDR3 DNA remains: 36 bases, in frame from the first base.